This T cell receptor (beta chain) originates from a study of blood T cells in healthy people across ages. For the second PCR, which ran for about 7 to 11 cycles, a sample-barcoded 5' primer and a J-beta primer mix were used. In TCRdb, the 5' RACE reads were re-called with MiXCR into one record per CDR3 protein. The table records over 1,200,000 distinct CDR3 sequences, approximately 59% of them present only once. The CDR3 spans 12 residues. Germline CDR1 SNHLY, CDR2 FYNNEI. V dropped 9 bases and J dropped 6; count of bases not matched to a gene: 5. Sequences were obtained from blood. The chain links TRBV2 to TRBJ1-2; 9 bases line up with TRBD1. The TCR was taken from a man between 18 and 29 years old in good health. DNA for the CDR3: TGTGCCAGAAGGACAGGGGTTGATGGCTACACCTTC. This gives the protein CARRTGVDGYTF.